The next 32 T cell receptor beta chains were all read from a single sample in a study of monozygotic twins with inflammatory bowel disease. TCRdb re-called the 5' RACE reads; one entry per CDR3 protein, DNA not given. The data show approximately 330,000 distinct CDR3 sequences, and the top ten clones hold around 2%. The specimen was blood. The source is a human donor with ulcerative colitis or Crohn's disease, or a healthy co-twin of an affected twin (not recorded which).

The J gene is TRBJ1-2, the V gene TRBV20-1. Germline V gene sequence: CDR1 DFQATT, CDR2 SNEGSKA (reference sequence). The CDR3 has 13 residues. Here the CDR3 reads CSAPGGALYGYTF.

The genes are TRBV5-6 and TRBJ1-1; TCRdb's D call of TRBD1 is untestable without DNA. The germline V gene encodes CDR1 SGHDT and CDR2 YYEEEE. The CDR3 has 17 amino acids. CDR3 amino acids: CASSRMGLSGGNTEAFF. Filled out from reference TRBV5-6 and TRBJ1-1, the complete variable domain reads DAGVTQSPTHLIKTRGQQVTLRCSPKSGHDTVSWYQQALGQGPQFIFQYYEEEERQRGNFPDRFSGHQFPNYSSELNVNALLLGDSALYLCASSRMGLSGGNTEAFFGQGTRLTVV.

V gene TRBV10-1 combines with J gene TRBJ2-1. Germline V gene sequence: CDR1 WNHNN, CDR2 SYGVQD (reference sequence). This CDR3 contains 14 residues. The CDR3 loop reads CASSHGSRHNEQFF.

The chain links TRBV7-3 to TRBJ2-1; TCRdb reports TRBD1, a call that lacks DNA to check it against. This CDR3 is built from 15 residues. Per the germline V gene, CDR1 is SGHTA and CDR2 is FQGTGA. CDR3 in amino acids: CASSQTGANGDEQFF.

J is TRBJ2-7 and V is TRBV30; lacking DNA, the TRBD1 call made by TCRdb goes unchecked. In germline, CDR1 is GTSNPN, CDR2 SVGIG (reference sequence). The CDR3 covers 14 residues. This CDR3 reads CAWSGTGRIHEQYF.

Here the CDR3 reads CASRKRTSGGETQYF. The chain employs TRBV2 and TRBJ2-5; there is no DNA to check the TCRdb D call of TRBD2. The V gene's germline CDR1 is SNHLY and CDR2 FYNNEI. This CDR3 has 15 amino acids.

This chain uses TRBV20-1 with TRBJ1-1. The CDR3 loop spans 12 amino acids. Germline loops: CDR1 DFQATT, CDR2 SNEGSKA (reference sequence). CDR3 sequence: CSARDRQFLAFF.

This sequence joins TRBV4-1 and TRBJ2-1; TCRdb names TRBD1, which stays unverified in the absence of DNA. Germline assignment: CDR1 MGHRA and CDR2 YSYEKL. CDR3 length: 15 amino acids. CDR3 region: CASTPEGTDYNEQFF.

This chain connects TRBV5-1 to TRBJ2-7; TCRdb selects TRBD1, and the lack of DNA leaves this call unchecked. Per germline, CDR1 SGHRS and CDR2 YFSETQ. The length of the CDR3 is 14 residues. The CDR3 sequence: CASSHNRDVYEQYF. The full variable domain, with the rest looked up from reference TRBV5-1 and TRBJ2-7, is KAGVTQTPRYLIKTRGQQVTLSCSPISGHRSVSWYQQTPGQGLQFLFEYFSETQRNKGNFPGRFSGRQFSNSRSEMNVSTLELGDSALYLCASSHNRDVYEQYFGPGTRLTVT.

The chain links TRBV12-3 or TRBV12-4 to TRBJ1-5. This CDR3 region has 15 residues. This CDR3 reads CASSFFGQINQPQHF.

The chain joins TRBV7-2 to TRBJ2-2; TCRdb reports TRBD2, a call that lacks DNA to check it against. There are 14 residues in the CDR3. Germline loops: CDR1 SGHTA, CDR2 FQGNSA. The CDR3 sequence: CASSLLAHTGELFF. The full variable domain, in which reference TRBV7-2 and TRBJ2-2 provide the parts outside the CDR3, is GAGVSQSPSNKVTEKGKDVELRCDPISGHTALYWYRQSLGQGLEFLIYFQGNSAPDKSGLPSDRFSAERTGGSVSTLTIQRTQQEDSAVYLCASSLLAHTGELFFGEGSRLTVL.

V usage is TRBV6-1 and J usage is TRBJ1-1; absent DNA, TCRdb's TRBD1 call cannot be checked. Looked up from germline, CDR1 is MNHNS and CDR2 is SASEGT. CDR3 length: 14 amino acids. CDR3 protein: CASSAGQTNTEAFF.

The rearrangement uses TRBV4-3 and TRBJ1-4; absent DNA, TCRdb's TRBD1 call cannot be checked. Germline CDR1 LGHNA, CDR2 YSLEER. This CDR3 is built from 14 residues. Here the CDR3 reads CASSSGQGAEKLFF.

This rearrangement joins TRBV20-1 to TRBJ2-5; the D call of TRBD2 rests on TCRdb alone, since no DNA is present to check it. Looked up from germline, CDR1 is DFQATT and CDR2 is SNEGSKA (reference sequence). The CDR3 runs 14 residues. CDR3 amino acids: CSAMTSGVQETQYF.

CDR3 loop: CASSRVGSYNEQFF. The chain uses TRBV19 and TRBJ2-1; the TRBD2 assignment by TCRdb is unverifiable without DNA. The germline gives CDR1 LNHDA, CDR2 SQIVND (reference sequence). CDR3 length: 14 amino acids.

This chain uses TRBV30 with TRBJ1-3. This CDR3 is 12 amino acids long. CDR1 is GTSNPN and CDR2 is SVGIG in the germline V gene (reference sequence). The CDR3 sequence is CAWTSSGNTIYF.

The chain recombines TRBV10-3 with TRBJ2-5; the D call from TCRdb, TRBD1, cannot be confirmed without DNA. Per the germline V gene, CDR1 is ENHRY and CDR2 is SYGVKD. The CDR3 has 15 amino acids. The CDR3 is CAISESGGTQETQYF.

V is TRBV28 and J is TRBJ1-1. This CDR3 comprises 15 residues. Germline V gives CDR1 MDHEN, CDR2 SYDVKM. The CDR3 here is CASRGRFLGNTEAFF. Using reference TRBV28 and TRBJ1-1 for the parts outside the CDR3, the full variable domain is DVKVTQSSRYLVKRTGEKVFLECVQDMDHENMFWYRQDPGLGLRLIYFSYDVKMKEKGDIPEGYSVSREKKERFSLILESASTNQTSMYLCASRGRFLGNTEAFFGQGTRLTVV.

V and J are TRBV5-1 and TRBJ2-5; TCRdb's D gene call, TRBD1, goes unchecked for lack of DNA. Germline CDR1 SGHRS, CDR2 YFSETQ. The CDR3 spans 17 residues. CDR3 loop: CASNPTKRGQGRETQYF.

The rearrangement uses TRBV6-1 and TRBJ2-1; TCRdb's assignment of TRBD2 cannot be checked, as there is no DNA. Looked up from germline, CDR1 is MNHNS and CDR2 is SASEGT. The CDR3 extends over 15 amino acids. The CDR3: CASHGASGVSWEQFF.

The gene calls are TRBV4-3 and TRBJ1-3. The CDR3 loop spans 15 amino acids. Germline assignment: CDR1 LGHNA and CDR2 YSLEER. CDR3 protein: CASSQDRASGNTIYF.

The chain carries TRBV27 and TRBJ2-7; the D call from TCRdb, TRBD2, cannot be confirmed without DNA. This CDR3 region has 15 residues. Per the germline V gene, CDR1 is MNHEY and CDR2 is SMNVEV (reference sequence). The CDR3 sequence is CASSPTSGVPGEQYF.

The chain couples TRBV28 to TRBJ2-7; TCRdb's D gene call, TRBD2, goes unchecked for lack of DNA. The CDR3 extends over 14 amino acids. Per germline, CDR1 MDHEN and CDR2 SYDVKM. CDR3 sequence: CASTNEGGFREQYF. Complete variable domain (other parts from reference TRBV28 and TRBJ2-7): DVKVTQSSRYLVKRTGEKVFLECVQDMDHENMFWYRQDPGLGLRLIYFSYDVKMKEKGDIPEGYSVSREKKERFSLILESASTNQTSMYLCASTNEGGFREQYFGPGTRLTVT.

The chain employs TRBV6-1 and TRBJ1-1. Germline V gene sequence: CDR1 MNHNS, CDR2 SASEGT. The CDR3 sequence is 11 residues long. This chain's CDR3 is CASRDTSEAFF.

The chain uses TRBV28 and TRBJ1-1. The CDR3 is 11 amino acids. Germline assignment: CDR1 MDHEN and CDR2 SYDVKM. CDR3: CASSFGSEAFF.

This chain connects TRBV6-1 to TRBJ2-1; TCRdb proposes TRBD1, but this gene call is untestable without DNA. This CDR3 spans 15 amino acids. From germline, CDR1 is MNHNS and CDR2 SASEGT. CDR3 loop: CASSRSVPGGNEQFF.

The CDR3 region is CASSQPGQGVGYTF. This chain uses TRBV4-1 with TRBJ1-2; TCRdb names TRBD1, which stays unverified in the absence of DNA. The CDR3 totals 14 residues. The V gene's germline CDR1 is MGHRA and CDR2 YSYEKL.

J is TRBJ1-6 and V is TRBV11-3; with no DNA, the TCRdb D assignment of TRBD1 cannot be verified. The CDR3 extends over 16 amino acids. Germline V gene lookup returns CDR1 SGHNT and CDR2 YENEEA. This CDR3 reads CASSPRHTGNNSPLHF.

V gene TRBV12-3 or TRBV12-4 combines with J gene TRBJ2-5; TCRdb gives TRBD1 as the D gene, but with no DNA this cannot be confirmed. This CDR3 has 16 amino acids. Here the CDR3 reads CASSSRVGFGQETQYF.

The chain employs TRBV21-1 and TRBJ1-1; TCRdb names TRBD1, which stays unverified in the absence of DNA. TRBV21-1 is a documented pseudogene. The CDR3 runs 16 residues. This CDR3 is CASSHRDRGRTTEAFF.

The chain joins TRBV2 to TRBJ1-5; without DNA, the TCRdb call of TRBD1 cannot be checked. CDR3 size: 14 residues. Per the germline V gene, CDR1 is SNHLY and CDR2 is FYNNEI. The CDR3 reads CASSAGTAHQPQHF.

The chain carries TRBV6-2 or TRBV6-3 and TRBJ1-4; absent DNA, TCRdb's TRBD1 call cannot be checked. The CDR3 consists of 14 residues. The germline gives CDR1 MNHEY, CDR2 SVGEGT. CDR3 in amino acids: CASSHRDSNEKLFF.